Following are 8 T cell receptor beta chains from one sample sequenced in a study of blood T cell repertoires in COVID-19. Here immunoSEQ multiplex PCR was the method, and the copy in TCRdb shows in-frame clones only, minus some. Of over 85,000 clones in the sample, about 90% are singletons; the top ten hold around 3.9%. Sequenced sample: peripheral blood. The receptor set was obtained from a human donor with COVID-19, enrolled during active disease. The donor label of this sample is uncertain.

This clone was counted a few times. The rearrangement joins TRBV5-1 to TRBJ2-7, with TRBD1 matching 11 bases. Trimming at V came to 4 bases and at J to 7 bases, leaving 13 bases not matched to a gene. Germline CDR1 SGHRS, CDR2 YFSETQ. This CDR3 region has 16 residues. CDR3 bases: TGCGCCAGCAGCCACGAACCGGACAGGGGGCTCGGGGAGCAGTACTTC. This translates into CASSHEPDRGLGEQYF.

V is TRBV2 and J is TRBJ1-3; TRBD1 might be the D (5 bases). V was pared by 7 bases and J by 4 bases, with 14 bases between. Per germline, CDR1 SNHLY and CDR2 FYNNEI. This CDR3 has 14 residues. CDR3 residues: CASISTGRGNTIYF. In DNA form, the CDR3 reads TGTGCCAGCATTAGCACAGGACGGGGAAACACCATATATTTT.

This clone was detected a few times. CDR3 DNA sequence: TGCGCCAGCAGCCATCCGGGACTAGCAGCTGAGCAGTTCTTC. Its protein is CASSHPGLAAEQFF. The chain couples TRBV5-1 to TRBJ2-1; 9 bases align to TRBD2. Germline loops: CDR1 SGHRS, CDR2 YFSETQ. J gave up 9 bases and V 4 bases, and 8 bases lay outside the gene matches. The CDR3 loop spans 14 amino acids. The full variable domain, rest sourced from reference TRBV5-1 and TRBJ2-1, is KAGVTQTPRYLIKTRGQQVTLSCSPISGHRSVSWYQQTPGQGLQFLFEYFSETQRNKGNFPGRFSGRQFSNSRSEMNVSTLELGDSALYLCASSHPGLAAEQFFGPGTRLTVL.

The chain has TRBV6-5 and TRBJ2-7, with TRBD1 matching over 11 bases. Germline CDR1 is MNHEY and CDR2 is SVGAGI. The CDR3 length is 15 residues. V dropped 7 bases and J dropped 7; count of bases not matched to a gene: 12. CDR3 bases: TGTGCCAGCATCCCCCCCGGGACAGGGGGTCGGGAGCAGTACTTC. Amino acid sequence: CASIPPGTGGREQYF.

J is TRBJ2-5 and V is TRBV29-1, with 8 bases aligning to TRBD2. The V gene end was trimmed by 7 bases and the J gene end by 4 bases; junction bases not matched to a gene: 2. The germline CDR1 and CDR2 sequences are SQVTM and ANQGSEA. CDR3 length: 11 amino acids. CDR3 residues: CSDLAGETQYF. CDR3 nucleotide sequence: TGCAGCGACCTAGCGGGAGAGACCCAGTACTTC.

This clone was seen a few times. The chain has TRBV2 and TRBJ2-5, with TRBD1 matching 7 bases. The V gene's germline CDR1 is SNHLY and CDR2 FYNNEI. The junction had 5 bases not matched to a gene; V was cut back by 5 bases and J by 5 bases. This CDR3 spans 13 amino acids. CDR3 DNA sequence: TGTGCCAGCAGTACAGGGGTTGGGGAGACCCAGTACTTC. Its protein product is CASSTGVGETQYF.

The rearrangement joins TRBV20-1 to TRBJ2-7, with a tentative D call TRBD1 (5 bases). The V gene lost 3 bases and the J gene lost 4 bases, with 16 bases spanning the gap. The CDR3 is made up of 14 amino acids. The germline V gene has CDR1 DFQATT and CDR2 SNEGSKA (reference sequence). DNA of the CDR3: TGCAGTGCTAGTGGGATAACAGGAGAGTACGAGCAGTACTTC. Its translation is CSASGITGEYEQYF.

The chain links TRBV15 to TRBJ2-3; no definite D call. From germline, CDR1 is LNHNV and CDR2 YYDKDF (reference sequence). V was trimmed by 2 bases and J by 1 base, leaving 10 bases between them. The CDR3 totals 15 residues. In DNA form, the CDR3 reads TGTGCCACCAGCAGACGTTCCCGGGGCACAGATACGCAGTATTTT. Amino acids: CATSRRSRGTDTQYF.